The sequence of this T cell receptor (beta chain) was determined in a study of control samples from healthy donors and cancer patients. This clone was found once. This CDR3 is built from 17 residues. V shed 3 bases, J shed 0 bases, and the junction held 8 bases outside the gene matches. Germline values: CDR1 MNHEY, CDR2 SMNVEV (reference sequence). Method: immunoSEQ multiplex PCR; TCRdb's copy keeps in-frame clones and lacks some. The table shows roughly 86,000 clones, with just over 90% occurring only once. This TCR came from a woman younger than 30 in good health. The source material was blood. This rearrangement joins TRBV27 to TRBJ1-1; 9 bases fit TRBD1. The CDR3 coding sequence is TGTGCCAGCAGTTTCTCCGGGACAGGGATCATGAACACTGAAGCTTTCTTT. Residues: CASSFSGTGIMNTEAFF.